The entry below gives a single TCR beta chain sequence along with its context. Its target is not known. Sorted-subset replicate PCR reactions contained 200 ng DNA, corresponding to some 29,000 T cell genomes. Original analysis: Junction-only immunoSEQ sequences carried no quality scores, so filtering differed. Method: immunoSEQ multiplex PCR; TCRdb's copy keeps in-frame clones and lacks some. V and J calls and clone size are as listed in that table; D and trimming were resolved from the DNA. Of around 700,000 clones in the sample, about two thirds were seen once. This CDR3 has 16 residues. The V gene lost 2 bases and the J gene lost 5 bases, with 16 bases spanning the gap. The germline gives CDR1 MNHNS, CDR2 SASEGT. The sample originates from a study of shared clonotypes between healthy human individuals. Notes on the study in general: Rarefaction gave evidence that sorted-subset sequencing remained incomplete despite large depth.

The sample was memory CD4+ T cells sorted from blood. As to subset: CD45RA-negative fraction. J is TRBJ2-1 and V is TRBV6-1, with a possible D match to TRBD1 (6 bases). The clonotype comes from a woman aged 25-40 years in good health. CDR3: CASSEMTGTGNNEQFF. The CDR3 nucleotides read TGTGCCAGCAGTGAAATGACAGGAACCGGCAACAATGAGCAGTTCTTC.